The clone carrying this TCR beta chain was found many times. Antigen unknown. Patients counted as stable if ophthalmopathy did not develop within 18 months. The PBMCs studied were ones that came from roughly 9.1 ml fresh peripheral blood. This record comes from a study of T cells in Graves' hyperthyroidism and ophthalmopathy. Using RNA transcripts as the source, TCR beta CDR3 regions were amplified. HTBI primers were used for first-round RT-PCR of the TCR CDR3. Via MiXCR, TCRdb re-called the multiplex PCR reads, giving one row per CDR3 protein. The sample includes around 620,000 distinct CDR3 sequences, under 20% of them seen just once. Whole-study findings and limits: Blood also contained most expanded thyroid clonotypes above 0.001.

This TCR derives from a woman under 40 with Graves' hyperthyroidism. Sample: blood.

This CDR3 is CASSFSGRGETQYF. The DNA for the CDR3 is TGTGCCAGCAGCTTTAGCGGGAGGGGGGAGACCCAGTACTTC. V usage is TRBV7-3 and J usage is TRBJ2-5; 11 positions match TRBD2. The J segment lost 5 bases and the V segment lost 3 bases, leaving 2 bases of the junction unmatched. The length of the CDR3 is 14 residues. CDR1 SGHTA and CDR2 FQGTGA come from the germline V gene.